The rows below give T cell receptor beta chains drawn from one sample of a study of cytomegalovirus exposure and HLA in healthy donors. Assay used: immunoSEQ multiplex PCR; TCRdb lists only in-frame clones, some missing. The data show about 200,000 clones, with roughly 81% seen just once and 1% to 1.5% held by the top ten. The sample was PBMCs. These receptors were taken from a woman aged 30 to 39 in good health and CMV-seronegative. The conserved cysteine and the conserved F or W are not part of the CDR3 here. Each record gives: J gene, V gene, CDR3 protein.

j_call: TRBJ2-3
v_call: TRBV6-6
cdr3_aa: ATFNWGGGAKDTQY

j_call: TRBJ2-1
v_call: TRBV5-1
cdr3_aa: ASSLVLAGKNNEQF

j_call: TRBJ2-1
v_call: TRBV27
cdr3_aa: ASSLSSLIYNEQF

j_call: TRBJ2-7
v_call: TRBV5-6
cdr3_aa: ASSWEGSEQY

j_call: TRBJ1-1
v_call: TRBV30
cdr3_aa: AWRAHEGTEAF

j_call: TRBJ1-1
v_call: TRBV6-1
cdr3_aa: ASSDRGQANTEAF

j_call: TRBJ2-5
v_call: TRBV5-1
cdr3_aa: ASSLGGGVQETQY

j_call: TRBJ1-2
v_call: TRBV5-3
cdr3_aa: ARSLDGLRYGYT

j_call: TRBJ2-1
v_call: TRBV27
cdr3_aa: ASSTRLAGRHGQF

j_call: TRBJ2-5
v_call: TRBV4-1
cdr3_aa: ASSPLAMGETQY

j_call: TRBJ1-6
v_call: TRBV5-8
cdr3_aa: ASSNSGTEPNSPLH

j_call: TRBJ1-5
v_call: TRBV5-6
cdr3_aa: ASSSGLNQPQH

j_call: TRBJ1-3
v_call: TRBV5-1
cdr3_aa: ASSSGQSGNTIY

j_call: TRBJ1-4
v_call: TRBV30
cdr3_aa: AWSVARAINEKLF

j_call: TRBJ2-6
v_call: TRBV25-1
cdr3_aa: ASSERRSSGANVLT

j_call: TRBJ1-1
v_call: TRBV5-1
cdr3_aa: ASSSLDNMGEAF

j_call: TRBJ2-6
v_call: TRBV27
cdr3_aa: ATRSTGTGANVLT

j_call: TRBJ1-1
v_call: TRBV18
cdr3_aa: ASSPAPTVNTEAF

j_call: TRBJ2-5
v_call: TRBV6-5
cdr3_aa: ASSYLGTSAQTQY

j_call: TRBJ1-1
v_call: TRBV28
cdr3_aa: ASSFPSGTGVTEAF

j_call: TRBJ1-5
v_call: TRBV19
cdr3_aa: ASSIEGTGPYQPQH

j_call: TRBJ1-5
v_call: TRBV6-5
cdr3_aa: ASSYGQEYPGLH

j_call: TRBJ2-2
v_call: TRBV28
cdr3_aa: ASKDTSTGELF

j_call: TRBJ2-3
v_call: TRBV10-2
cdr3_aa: ASCRGDTDTQY

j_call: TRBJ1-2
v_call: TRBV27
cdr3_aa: ASRRPGKDYGYT

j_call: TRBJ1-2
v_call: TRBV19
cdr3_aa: ASSPGTGGDYGYT

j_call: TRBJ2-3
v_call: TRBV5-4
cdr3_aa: ASSPPGLAGGGGTDTQY

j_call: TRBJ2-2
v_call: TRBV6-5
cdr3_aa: ASIRQGRSGELF

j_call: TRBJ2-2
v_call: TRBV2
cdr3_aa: ASSAMGGISTGELF

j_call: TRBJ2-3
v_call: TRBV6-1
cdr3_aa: ASSEATGGADTQY

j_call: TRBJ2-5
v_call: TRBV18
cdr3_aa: ASSPKLAGPQETQY

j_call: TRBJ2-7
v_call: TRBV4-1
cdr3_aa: ASSQGGTGVIYEQY

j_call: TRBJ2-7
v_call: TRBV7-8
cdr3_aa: ASSLAYPGQGPYEQY

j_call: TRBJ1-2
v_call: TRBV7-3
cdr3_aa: ASSLDRDYGYT

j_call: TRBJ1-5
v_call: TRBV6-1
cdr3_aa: ASRRAGGNQPQH

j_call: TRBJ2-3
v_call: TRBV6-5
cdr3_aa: ASSTGHGNTDTQY

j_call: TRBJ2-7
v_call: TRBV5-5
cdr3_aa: ASSIGNRGYSSYEQY

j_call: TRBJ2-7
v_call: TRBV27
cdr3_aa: ASSALISSEQY

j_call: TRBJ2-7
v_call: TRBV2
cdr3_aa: ASSEAMAGNYEQY

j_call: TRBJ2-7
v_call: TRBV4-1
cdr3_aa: ASSQELAGGTPRY